The 9 T cell receptor beta chains in this list originate from one sample, sequenced in a study of PD-1 blockade in classical Hodgkin lymphoma. Every patient experienced relapse after autologous stem cell transplantation, and brentuximab vedotin exposure varied. After PBMCs were thawed, their CD8+ T cells were isolated by magnetic negative selection. Clones were read by immunoSEQ multiplex PCR, and TCRdb kept only the in-frame ones, dropping some. The sample lists about 27,000 clones, roughly 88% occurring once. The sequences come from CD8+ T cells from blood, collected at baseline. All receptors derive from a human donor with classical Hodgkin lymphoma.

The CDR3 protein is CASSLDMGGLGDEQYF. CDR3 DNA sequence: TGTGCCAGCAGCTTAGATATGGGGGGCCTGGGGGACGAGCAGTACTTC. This rearrangement joins TRBV11-2 to TRBJ2-7; TRBD1 or TRBD2 may be the D gene (6 bases each). The V gene lost 0 bases and the J gene lost 5 bases, with 17 bases spanning the gap. The CDR3 length is 16 residues. CDR1 SGHAT and CDR2 FQNNGV come from the germline V gene.

V is TRBV28 and J is TRBJ2-5, with a tentative D call TRBD2 (5 bases). V was trimmed by 5 bases and J by 3 bases, leaving 10 bases between them. CDR3 size: 13 residues. Germline V lookup: CDR1 MDHEN, CDR2 SYDVKM. The CDR3 bases are TGTGCCAGCAGTAATGACGGGAAAGAGACCCAGTACTTC. Protein sequence: CASSNDGKETQYF. Full variable domain (missing parts from reference TRBV28 and TRBJ2-5): DVKVTQSSRYLVKRTGEKVFLECVQDMDHENMFWYRQDPGLGLRLIYFSYDVKMKEKGDIPEGYSVSREKKERFSLILESASTNQTSMYLCASSNDGKETQYFGPGTRLLVL.

The chain links TRBV9 to TRBJ1-2, with a possible D match to TRBD1 (5 bases). Trimming cost V 3 bases and J 4 bases, with 16 bases left between them. CDR1 is SGDLS and CDR2 is YYNGEE in the germline V gene. The CDR3 totals 15 residues. The CDR3 here is CASSGDRQYRYGYTF. CDR3 DNA: TGTGCCAGCAGCGGGGACCGACAATATCGCTATGGCTACACCTTC.

The rearrangement uses TRBV30 and TRBJ1-2; D unresolved. Looked up from germline, CDR1 is GTSNPN and CDR2 is SVGIG (reference sequence). The V end lost 2 bases, the J end lost 4 bases, and 14 bases lay between the germline ends. The CDR3 extends over 14 amino acids. The CDR3: CAWSYRAESYGYTF. CDR3 nucleotide sequence: TGTGCCTGGAGTTACAGAGCTGAGTCCTATGGCTACACCTTC.

The gene calls are TRBV6-1 and TRBJ1-5; D is undetermined. The V end lost 4 bases, the J end lost 2 bases, and 9 bases lay between the germline ends. Germline-derived CDR1 and CDR2 are MNHNS and SASEGT. CDR3 size: 14 residues. Here the CDR3 reads CASSVGGRNQPQHF. DNA for the CDR3: TGTGCCAGCAGTGTGGGTGGGCGCAATCAGCCCCAGCATTTT.

This clone has only a few counts. J is TRBJ1-1 and V is TRBV10-2, with TRBD1 matching over 11 bases. The CDR3 spans 15 residues. Trimming removed 7 bases from V and 1 base from J; junction bases left unmatched: 5. Looked up from germline, CDR1 is WSHSY and CDR2 is SAAADI. CDR3 sequence: CASNIGTGGNTEAFF. CDR3 DNA sequence: TGCGCCAGCAACATAGGGACAGGGGGGAACACTGAAGCTTTCTTT.

The rearrangement joins TRBV27 to TRBJ2-1; D unclear. The V and J ends lost 5 bases and 5 bases respectively, with 10 bases between them. CDR1 and CDR2 from the germline V gene are MNHEY and SMNVEV (reference sequence). This CDR3 is built from 13 residues. The CDR3 sequence is CASSTSANNEQFF. In nucleotides, the CDR3 is TGTGCCAGCAGTACTTCTGCTAACAATGAGCAGTTCTTC.

J is TRBJ2-7 and V is TRBV5-1; unclear D gene. This CDR3 comprises 17 residues. Germline CDR1 is SGHRS and CDR2 is YFSETQ. Trimming stripped 0 bases from V and 1 base from J, with 17 bases between. CDR3: CASSLEDRALISYEQYF. Written as DNA, the CDR3 is TGCGCCAGCAGCTTGGAAGATCGGGCCCTAATATCCTACGAGCAGTACTTC.

This clone appeared once. The chain joins TRBV28 to TRBJ1-5; no clear D gene. The germline V gene encodes CDR1 MDHEN and CDR2 SYDVKM. With 5 bases removed from V and 0 bases from J, the gap between germline ends came to 8 bases. The CDR3 extends over 14 amino acids. The CDR3 loop reads CASSNSFSNQPQHF. DNA for the CDR3: TGTGCCAGCAGTAACAGCTTTAGCAATCAGCCCCAGCATTTT. Together with reference TRBV28 and TRBJ1-5, the CDR3 gives the full variable domain: DVKVTQSSRYLVKRTGEKVFLECVQDMDHENMFWYRQDPGLGLRLIYFSYDVKMKEKGDIPEGYSVSREKKERFSLILESASTNQTSMYLCASSNSFSNQPQHFGDGTRLSIL.